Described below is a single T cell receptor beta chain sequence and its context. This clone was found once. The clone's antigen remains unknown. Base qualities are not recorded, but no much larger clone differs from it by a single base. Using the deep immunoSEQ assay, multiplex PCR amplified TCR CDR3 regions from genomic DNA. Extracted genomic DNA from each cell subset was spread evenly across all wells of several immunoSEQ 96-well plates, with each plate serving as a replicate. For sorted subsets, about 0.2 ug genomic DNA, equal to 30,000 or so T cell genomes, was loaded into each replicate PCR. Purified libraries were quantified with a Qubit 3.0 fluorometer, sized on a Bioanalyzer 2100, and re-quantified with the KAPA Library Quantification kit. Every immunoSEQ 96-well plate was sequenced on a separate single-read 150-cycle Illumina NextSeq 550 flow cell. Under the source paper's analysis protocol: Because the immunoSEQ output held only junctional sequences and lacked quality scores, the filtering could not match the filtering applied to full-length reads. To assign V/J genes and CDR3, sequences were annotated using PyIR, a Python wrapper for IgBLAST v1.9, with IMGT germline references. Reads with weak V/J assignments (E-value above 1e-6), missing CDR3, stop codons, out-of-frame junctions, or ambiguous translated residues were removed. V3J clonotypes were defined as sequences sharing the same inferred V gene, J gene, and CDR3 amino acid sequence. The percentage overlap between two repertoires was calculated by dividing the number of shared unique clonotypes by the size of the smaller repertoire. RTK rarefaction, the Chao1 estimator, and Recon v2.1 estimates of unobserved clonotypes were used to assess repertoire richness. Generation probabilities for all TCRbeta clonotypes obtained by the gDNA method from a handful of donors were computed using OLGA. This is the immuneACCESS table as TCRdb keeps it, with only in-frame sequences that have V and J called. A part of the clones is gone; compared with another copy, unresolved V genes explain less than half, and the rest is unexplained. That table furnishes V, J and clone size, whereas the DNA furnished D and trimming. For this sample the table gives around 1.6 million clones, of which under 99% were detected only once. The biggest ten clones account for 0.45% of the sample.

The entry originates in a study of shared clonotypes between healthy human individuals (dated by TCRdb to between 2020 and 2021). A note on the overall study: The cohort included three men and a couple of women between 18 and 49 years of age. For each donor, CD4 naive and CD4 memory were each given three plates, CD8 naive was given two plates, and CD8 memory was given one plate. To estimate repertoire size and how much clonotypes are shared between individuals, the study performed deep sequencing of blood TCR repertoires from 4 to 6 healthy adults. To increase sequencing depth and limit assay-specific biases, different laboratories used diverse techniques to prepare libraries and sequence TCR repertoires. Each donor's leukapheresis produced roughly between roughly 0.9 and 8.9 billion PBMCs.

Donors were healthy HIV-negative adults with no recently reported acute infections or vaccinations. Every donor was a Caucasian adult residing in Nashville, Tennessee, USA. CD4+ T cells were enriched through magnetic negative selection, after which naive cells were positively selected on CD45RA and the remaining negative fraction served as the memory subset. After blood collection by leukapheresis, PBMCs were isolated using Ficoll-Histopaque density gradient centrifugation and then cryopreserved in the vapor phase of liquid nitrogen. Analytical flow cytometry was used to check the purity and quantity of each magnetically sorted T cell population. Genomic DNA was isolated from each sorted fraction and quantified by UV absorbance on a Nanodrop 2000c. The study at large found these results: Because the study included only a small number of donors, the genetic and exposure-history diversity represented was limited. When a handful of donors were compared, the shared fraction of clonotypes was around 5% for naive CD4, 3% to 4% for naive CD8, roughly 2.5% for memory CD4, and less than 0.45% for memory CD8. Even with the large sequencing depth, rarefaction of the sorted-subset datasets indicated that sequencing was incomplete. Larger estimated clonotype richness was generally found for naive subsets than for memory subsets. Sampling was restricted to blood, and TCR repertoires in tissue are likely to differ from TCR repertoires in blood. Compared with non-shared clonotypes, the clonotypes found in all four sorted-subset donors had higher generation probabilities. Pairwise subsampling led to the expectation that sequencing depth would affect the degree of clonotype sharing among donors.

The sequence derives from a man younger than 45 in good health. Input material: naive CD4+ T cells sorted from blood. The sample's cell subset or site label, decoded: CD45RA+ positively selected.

CDR3 reads: CASSQRESEETQYF. The nucleotides are TGTGCCAGCAGCCAAAGGGAGTCAGAAGAGACCCAGTACTTC. In this chain, TRBV5-4 is recombined with TRBJ2-5; 5 matching bases give a weak D call of TRBD2. V is pared back by 4 bases and J by 3 bases, with 13 bases lying between the germline termini. CDR1 SGHNT and CDR2 YYREEE were looked up in the germline V gene (reference sequence). From its cysteine to its phenylalanine, the CDR3 spans 14 amino acids. Of all the DNA, just the CDR3 is kept, 42 bases in frame from base 1.